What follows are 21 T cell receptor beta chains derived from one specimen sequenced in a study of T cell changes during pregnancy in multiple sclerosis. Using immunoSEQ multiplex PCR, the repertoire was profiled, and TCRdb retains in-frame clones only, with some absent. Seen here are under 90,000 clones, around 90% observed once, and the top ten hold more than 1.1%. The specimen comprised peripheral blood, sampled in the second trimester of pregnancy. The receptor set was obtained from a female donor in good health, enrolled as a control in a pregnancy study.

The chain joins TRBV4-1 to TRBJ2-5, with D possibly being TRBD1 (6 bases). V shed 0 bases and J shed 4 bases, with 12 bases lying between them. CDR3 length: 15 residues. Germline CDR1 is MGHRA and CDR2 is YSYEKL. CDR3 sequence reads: CASSQDNVRGETQYF. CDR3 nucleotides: TGCGCCAGCAGCCAAGATAATGTCAGGGGAGAGACCCAGTACTTC.

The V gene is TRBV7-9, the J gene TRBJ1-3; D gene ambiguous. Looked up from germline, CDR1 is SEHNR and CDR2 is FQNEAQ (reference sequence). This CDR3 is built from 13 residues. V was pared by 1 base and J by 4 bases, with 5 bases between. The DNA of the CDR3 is TGTGCCAGCAGCTTAGTGGGCGGAAACACCATATATTTT. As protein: CASSLVGGNTIYF.

In DNA form, the CDR3 reads TGTGCCACCCACGGGGCTAGCGGGCTCGACAATGAGCAGTTCTTC. Translating it yields CATHGASGLDNEQFF. The chain employs TRBV7-8 and TRBJ2-1, with 8 nucleotides matching TRBD2. The V gene's germline CDR1 is SGHVS and CDR2 FQNEAQ. Trimming cost V 10 bases and J 5 bases; bases outside gene matches: 13. The CDR3 length is 15 residues.

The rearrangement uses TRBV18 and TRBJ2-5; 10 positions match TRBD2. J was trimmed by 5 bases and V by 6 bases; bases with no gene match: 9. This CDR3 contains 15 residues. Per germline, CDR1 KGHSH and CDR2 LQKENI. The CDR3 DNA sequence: TGTGCCAGCTCCCCTCAGCGGGAGGGAAGGGAGACCCAGTACTTC. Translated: CASSPQREGRETQYF.

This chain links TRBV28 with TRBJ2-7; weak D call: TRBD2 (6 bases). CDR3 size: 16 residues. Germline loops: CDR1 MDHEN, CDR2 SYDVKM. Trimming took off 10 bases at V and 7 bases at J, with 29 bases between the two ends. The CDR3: CATISMAGLSYREQYF. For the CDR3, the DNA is TGTGCCACAATCTCAATGGCGGGACTTTCCTATAGGGAGCAGTACTTC. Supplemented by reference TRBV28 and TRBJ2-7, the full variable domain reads DVKVTQSSRYLVKRTGEKVFLECVQDMDHENMFWYRQDPGLGLRLIYFSYDVKMKEKGDIPEGYSVSREKKERFSLILESASTNQTSMYLCATISMAGLSYREQYFGPGTRLTVT.

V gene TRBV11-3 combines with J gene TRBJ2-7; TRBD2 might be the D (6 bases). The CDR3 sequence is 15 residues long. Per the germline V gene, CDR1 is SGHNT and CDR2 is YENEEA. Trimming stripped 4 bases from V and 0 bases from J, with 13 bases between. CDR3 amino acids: CASSSFPGVSYEQYF. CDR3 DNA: TGTGCCAGCAGCTCCTTCCCGGGAGTCTCCTACGAGCAGTACTTC.

The CDR3 coding sequence is TGCGCCAGCAGCCAAGATAGACTGTCGAACACCGGGGAGCTGTTTTTT. Amino acids: CASSQDRLSNTGELFF. The chain links TRBV4-3 to TRBJ2-2; D uncertain. The CDR3 is 16 amino acids. Between the trimmed V and J ends, which lost 0 bases and 0 bases, there was a span of 8 bases. Germline loops: CDR1 LGHNA, CDR2 YSLEER.

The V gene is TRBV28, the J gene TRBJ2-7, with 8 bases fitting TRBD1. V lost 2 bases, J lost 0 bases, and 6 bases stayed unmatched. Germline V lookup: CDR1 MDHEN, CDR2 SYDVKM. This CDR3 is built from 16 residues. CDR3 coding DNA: TGTGCCAGCAGTTTACCTAGGACAGGGCTCTCCTACGAGCAGTACTTC. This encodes CASSLPRTGLSYEQYF.

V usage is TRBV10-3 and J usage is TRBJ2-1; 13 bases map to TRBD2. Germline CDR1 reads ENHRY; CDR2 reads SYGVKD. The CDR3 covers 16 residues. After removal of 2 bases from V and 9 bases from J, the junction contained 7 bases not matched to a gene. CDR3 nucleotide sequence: TGTGCCATCAGTGAGCCCGGGACTAGCGGGAAAGGTGAGCAGTTCTTC. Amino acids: CAISEPGTSGKGEQFF.

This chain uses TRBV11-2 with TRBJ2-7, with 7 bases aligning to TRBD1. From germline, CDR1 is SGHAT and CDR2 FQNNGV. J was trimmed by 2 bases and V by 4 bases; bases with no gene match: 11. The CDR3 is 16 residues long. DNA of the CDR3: TGTGCCAGCAGCTACTGGGGCTTGACAGGGACCTACGAGCAGTACTTC. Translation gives CASSYWGLTGTYEQYF.

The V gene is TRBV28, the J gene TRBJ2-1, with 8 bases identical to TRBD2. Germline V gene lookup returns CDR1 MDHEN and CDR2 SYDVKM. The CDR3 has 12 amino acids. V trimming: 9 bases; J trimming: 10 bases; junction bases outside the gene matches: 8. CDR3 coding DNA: TGTGCCAGTGACTTTAGCGGGAAGGAGCAGTTCTTC. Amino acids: CASDFSGKEQFF. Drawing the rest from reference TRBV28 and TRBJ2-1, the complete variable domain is DVKVTQSSRYLVKRTGEKVFLECVQDMDHENMFWYRQDPGLGLRLIYFSYDVKMKEKGDIPEGYSVSREKKERFSLILESASTNQTSMYLCASDFSGKEQFFGPGTRLTVL.

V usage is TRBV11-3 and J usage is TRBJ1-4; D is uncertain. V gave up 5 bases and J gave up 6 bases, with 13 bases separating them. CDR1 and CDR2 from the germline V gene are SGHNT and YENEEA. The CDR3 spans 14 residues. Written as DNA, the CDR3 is TGTGCCAGCAGCCCGCGAGCGGGGTATGAAAAACTGTTTTTT. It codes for CASSPRAGYEKLFF.

The CDR3 here is CASSQETGHFMNTEAFF. As DNA, the CDR3 is TGCGCCAGCAGCCAAGAGACAGGGCATTTCATGAACACTGAAGCTTTCTTT. The V gene is TRBV4-1, the J gene TRBJ1-1, with 7 bases matching TRBD1. Germline CDR1 is MGHRA and CDR2 is YSYEKL. This CDR3 has 17 residues. J gave up 0 bases and V 0 bases, and 7 bases lay outside the gene matches.

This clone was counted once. CDR3 loop: CASSAGPTNYGYTF. The CDR3 DNA reads as TGCGCCAGCAGCGCGGGTCCGACTAACTATGGCTACACCTTC. The J gene is TRBJ1-2, the V gene TRBV4-3, with unresolved D. Trimming shortened V by 5 bases and J by 0 bases, and 10 bases separated the two germline ends. The length of the CDR3 is 14 residues. The germline CDR1 and CDR2 sequences are LGHNA and YSLEER.

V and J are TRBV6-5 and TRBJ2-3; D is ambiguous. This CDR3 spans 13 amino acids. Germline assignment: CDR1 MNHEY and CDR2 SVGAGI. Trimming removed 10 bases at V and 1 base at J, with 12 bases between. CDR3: CATSTQRTDTQYF. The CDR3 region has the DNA TGTGCCACATCGACACAACGCACAGATACGCAGTATTTT.

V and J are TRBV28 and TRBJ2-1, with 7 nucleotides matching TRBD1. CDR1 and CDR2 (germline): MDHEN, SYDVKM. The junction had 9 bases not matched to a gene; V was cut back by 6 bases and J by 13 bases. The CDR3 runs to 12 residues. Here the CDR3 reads CASSPPGQIQFF. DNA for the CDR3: TGTGCCAGCAGCCCCCCGGGACAGATTCAGTTCTTC.

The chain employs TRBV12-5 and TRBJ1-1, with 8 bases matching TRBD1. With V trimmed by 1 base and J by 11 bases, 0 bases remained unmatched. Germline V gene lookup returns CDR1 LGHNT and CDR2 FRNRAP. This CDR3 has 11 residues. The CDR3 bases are TGTGCTAGTGGTTTGGACAGGGGGGCTTTCTTT. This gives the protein CASGLDRGAFF.

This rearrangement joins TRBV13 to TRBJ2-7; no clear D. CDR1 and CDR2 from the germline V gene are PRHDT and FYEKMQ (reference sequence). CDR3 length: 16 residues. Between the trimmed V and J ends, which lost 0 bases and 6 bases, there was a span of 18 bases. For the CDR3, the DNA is TGTGCCAGCAGCTTAGGCCGTGCGGAGCTGTCGGCCGAGCAGTACTTC. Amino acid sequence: CASSLGRAELSAEQYF. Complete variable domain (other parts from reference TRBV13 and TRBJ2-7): AAGVIQSPRHLIKEKRETATLKCYPIPRHDTVYWYQQGPGQDPQFLISFYEKMQSDKGSIPDRFSAQQFSDYHSELNMSSLELGDSALYFCASSLGRAELSAEQYFGPGTRLTVT.

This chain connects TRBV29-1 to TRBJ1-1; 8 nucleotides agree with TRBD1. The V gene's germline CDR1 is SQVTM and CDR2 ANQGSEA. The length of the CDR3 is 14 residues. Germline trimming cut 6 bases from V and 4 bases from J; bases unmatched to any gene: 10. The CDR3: CSVGSRTGSTEAFF. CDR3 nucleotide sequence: TGCAGCGTGGGGTCCCGGACAGGGTCCACTGAAGCTTTCTTT.

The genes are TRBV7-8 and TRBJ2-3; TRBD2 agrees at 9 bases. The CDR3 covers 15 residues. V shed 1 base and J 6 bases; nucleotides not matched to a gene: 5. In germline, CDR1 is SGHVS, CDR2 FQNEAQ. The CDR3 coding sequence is TGTGCCAGCAGCTTAGTTAGCGGGAGCGGGGATACGCAGTATTTT. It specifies CASSLVSGSGDTQYF.

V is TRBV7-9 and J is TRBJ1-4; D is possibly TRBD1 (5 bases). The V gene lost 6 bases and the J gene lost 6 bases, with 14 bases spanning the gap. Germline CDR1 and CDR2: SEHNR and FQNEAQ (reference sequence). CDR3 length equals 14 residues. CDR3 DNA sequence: TGTGCCAGCAGTCAAGGGCAGGGCTATGAAAAACTGTTTTTT. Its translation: CASSQGQGYEKLFF.